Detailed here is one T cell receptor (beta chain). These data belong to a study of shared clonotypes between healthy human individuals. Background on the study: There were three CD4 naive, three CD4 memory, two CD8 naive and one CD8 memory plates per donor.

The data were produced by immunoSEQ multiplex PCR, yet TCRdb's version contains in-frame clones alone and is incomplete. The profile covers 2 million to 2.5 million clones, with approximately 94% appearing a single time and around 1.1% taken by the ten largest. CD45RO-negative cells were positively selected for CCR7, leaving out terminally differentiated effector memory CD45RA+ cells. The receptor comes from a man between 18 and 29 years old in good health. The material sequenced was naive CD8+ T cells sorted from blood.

The CDR3 DNA reads TGTGCCAGCAGCTTCGACGGTAGCACAGATACGCAGTATTTT. Protein product: CASSFDGSTDTQYF. V is TRBV7-9 and J is TRBJ2-3; D is uncertain. V was pared by 3 bases and J by 0 bases, with 7 bases between. This CDR3 has 14 amino acids. CDR1 and CDR2 from the germline V gene are SEHNR and FQNEAQ (reference sequence).